One and the same sample provided the 14 T cell receptor beta chains below, sequenced in a study of T cells in Graves' hyperthyroidism and ophthalmopathy. Amplification targeted TCR beta CDR3 regions from RNA transcripts. Initially, a first-round RT-PCR of the TCR CDR3 employed the HTBI primer set. One entry per CDR3 protein results from TCRdb running MiXCR on the multiplex PCR reads. The table has roughly 500,000 distinct CDR3 sequences, about 15% seen once. Material for sequencing was blood. These receptors were taken from a young woman with Graves' hyperthyroidism that later progressed to Graves' ophthalmopathy.

In this sample, this clonotype turned up many times. J is TRBJ1-2 and V is TRBV20-1, with D perhaps TRBD1 (5 bases). The germline V and J ends were trimmed by 6 bases and 0 bases, with 17 bases remaining between them. This CDR3 comprises 15 residues. In germline, CDR1 is DFQATT, CDR2 SNEGSKA (reference sequence). CDR3 sequence: CSAPSLGGSNYGYTF. The CDR3 DNA follows: TGCAGTGCCCCCTCTTTGGGGGGTTCTAACTATGGCTACACCTTC.

V and J are TRBV30 and TRBJ1-2, with D perhaps matching TRBD1 (6 bases). With 2 bases removed from V and 4 bases from J, the gap between germline ends came to 17 bases. This CDR3 has 15 amino acids. Germline CDR1 is GTSNPN and CDR2 is SVGIG (reference sequence). The CDR3 spells CAWSREGGVGYGYTF. Written as DNA, the CDR3 is TGTGCCTGGAGTCGTGAGGGGGGCGTGGGCTATGGCTACACCTTC.

This clonotype has a count of ten or more. The rearrangement uses TRBV11-3 and TRBJ2-1; a possible D gene is TRBD2 (5 bases). The CDR3 has 16 amino acids. With 2 bases removed from V and 1 base from J, the gap between germline ends came to 12 bases. Germline V gene sequence: CDR1 SGHNT, CDR2 YENEEA. This CDR3 is CASSLRELGSYNEQFF. CDR3 bases: TGTGCCAGCAGCTTAAGGGAGCTAGGTTCCTACAATGAGCAGTTCTTC.

To note about this clonotype: A much larger clonotype is one base distant, so this may be a read error. As the CDR3 is not closed by the conserved phenylalanine or tryptophan, this likely results from a read error. CDR3 amino acids: CATRRDSLSYEQYL. The CDR3 bases are TGTGCCACCCGGCGGGACAGCCTTTCCTACGAGCAGTACCTC. The chain recombines TRBV2 with TRBJ2-7; D might be TRBD1 (7 bases). CDR3 size: 14 residues. Trimming removed 10 bases from V and 1 base from J, with 17 bases in between. Germline loops: CDR1 SNHLY, CDR2 FYNNEI.

Ten or more counts support this clonotype. The chain uses TRBV13 and TRBJ2-2; possible D gene TRBD1, 6 bases. Deletions cut 3 bases from V and 4 bases from J, with 12 bases between. Germline V gene lookup returns CDR1 PRHDT and CDR2 FYEKMQ (reference sequence). The CDR3 is 15 residues long. CDR3 coding DNA: TGTGCCAGCAGCTTCAGGCAGGGGCCCACCGGGGAGCTGTTTTTT. It encodes CASSFRQGPTGELFF.

This clonotype was picked up many times. The genes are TRBV12-3 or TRBV12-4 and TRBJ1-5, with 9 bases fitting TRBD1. CDR3 length: 15 amino acids. V lost 6 bases to trimming and J lost 0 bases; unmatched junction nucleotides: 3. CDR3 amino acids: CASRRQGGSNQPQHF. As DNA, the CDR3 is TGTGCCAGCAGAAGACAGGGGGGTAGCAATCAGCCCCAGCATTTT.

V and J are TRBV12-3 or TRBV12-4 and TRBJ1-4; D might be TRBD1 (6 bases). Trimming cost V 7 bases and J 4 bases, with 13 bases left between them. The CDR3 loop spans 14 amino acids. CDR3 nucleotides: TGTGCCAGCACTTCAGGGGTCCATAATGAAAAACTGTTTTTT. Its translation: CASTSGVHNEKLFF.

This clonotype was recorded many times. The gene calls are TRBV7-8 and TRBJ2-4; no firm D call. The CDR3 extends over 14 amino acids. With 1 base removed from V and 0 bases from J, the gap between germline ends came to 4 bases. In germline, CDR1 is SGHVS, CDR2 FQNEAQ. CDR3 region: CASSLGTAKNIQYF. The CDR3 DNA is TGTGCCAGCAGCTTAGGGACAGCCAAAAACATTCAGTACTTC.

This clonotype was recorded at least ten times. V and J are TRBV11-2 and TRBJ2-5; 12 bases fit TRBD2. There are 17 residues in the CDR3. J was trimmed by 5 bases and V by 1 base; bases with no gene match: 8. Germline V CDR1 and CDR2: SGHAT, FQNNGV. The CDR3: CASSLVSSGRAGETQYF. In DNA, the CDR3 is TGTGCCAGCAGCTTAGTTTCTAGCGGGAGGGCCGGGGAGACCCAGTACTTC.

This clonotype was counted at least ten times. The chain links TRBV20-1 to TRBJ2-3; D uncertain. The CDR3 length is 17 residues. The V end lost 1 base, the J end lost 4 bases, and 21 bases lay between the germline ends. The germline V gene has CDR1 DFQATT and CDR2 SNEGSKA (reference sequence). CDR3: CSARVPLVSAAADTQYF. In DNA, the CDR3 is TGCAGTGCTAGAGTTCCCTTGGTGAGTGCGGCGGCAGATACGCAGTATTTT.

As regards this clonotype: A much larger clone differs from this one at a single base, so this may be a read error. The chain is built from TRBV20-1 and TRBJ2-3, with TRBD2 matching over 8 bases. Germline CDR1 reads DFQATT; CDR2 reads SNEGSKA (reference sequence). There are 13 residues in the CDR3. CDR3 coding DNA: TGCAGTCCCAGCGGGAGTTCTGGAGATACGGAGTATTTT. It specifies CSPSGSSGDTEYF.

This clonotype was picked up a small number of times. The CDR3 spells CATSDYIYGYTF. Written as DNA, the CDR3 is TGTGCCACCAGTGACTATATCTATGGCTACACCTTC. J is TRBJ1-2 and V is TRBV24-1; D is ambiguous. The V and J ends lost 4 bases and 4 bases respectively, with 6 bases between them. The CDR3 extends over 12 amino acids. CDR1 and CDR2 (germline): KGHDR, SFDVKD.

The CDR3 sequence is CSVHVLGTEAFF. The CDR3 nucleotides read TGCAGCGTCCACGTCTTGGGCACTGAAGCTTTCTTT. This chain joins TRBV29-1 and TRBJ1-1; no firm D call. The CDR3 length is 12 residues. Trimming took off 6 bases at V and 4 bases at J, with 12 bases between the two ends. Per germline, CDR1 SQVTM and CDR2 ANQGSEA.

At least ten counts were recorded for this clonotype. The rearrangement uses TRBV12-3 or TRBV12-4 and TRBJ1-5; D gene uncertain. The CDR3 covers 18 residues. Deletions cut 4 bases from V and 4 bases from J, with 23 bases between. The CDR3 is CASSSNRATAVRNQPQHF. The CDR3, as DNA: TGTGCCAGCAGTTCTAATCGGGCAACAGCGGTTCGTAATCAGCCCCAGCATTTT.